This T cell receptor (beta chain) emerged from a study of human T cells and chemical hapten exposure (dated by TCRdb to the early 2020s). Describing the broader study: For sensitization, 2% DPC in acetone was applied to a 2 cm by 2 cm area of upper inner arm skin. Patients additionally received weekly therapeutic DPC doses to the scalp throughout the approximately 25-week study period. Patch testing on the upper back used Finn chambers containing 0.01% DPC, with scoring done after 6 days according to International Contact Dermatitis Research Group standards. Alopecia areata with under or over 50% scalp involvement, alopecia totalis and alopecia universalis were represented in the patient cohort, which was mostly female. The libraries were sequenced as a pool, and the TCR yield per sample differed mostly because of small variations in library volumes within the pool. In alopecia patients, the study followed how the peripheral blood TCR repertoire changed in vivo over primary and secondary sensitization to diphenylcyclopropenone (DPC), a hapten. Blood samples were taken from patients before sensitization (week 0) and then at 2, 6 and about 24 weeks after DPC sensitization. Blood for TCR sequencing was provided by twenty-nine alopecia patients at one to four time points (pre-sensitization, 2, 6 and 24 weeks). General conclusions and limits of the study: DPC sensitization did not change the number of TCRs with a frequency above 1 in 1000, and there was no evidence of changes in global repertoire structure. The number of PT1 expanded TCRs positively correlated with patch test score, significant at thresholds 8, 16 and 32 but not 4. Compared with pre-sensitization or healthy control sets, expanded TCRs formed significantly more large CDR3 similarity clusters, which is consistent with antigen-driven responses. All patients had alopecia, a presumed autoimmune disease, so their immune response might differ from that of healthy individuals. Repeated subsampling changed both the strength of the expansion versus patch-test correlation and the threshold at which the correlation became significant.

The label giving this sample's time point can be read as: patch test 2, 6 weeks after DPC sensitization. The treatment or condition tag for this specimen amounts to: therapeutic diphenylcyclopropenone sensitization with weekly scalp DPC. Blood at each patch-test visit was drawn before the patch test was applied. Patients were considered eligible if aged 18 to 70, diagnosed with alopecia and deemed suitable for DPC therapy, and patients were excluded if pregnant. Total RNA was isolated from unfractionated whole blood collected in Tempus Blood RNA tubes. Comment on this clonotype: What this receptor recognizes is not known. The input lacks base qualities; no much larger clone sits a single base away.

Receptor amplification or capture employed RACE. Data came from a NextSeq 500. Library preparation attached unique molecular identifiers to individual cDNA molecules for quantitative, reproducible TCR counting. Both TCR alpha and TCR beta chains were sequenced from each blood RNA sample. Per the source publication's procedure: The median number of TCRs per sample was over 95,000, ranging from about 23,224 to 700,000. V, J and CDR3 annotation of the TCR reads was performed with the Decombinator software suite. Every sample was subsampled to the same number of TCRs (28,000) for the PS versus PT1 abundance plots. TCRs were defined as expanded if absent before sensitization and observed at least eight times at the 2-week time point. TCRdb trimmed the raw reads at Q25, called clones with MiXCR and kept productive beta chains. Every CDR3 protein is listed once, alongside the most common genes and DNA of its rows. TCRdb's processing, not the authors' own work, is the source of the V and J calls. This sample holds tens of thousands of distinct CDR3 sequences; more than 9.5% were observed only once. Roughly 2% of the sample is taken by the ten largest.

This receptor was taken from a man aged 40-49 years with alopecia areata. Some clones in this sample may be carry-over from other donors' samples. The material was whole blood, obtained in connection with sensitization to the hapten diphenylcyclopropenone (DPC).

The DNA sequence is as follows: TGCGCCAGCAGCTCGTTGACAGCGGCAGATACGCAGTATTTT. This is translated as CASSSLTAADTQYF. Recombination connected TRBV5-1 to TRBJ2-3; the D gene is possibly TRBD1 or TRBD2, each agreeing over 5 bases. The CDR3 measures 14 amino acids from cysteine to phenylalanine. Kept here is only the CDR3 DNA, which spans 42 bases and is read in frame from base 1. Trimming removed 3 bases from V and 4 bases from J, leaving 12 bases between the germline ends. In the germline V gene, CDR1 corresponds to SGHRS and CDR2 to YFSETQ.